This T cell receptor (beta chain) was sequenced in a study of T-cell reconstitution after alpha-beta-depleted transplantation in children. General study results and limits: In patients about two months after transplant, alpha-beta T cells reportedly arose from several hundred expanded graft clones. Diversity and T-cell counts at one year after transplant derived mostly from new T cells.

Germline CDR1 reads LGHNA; CDR2 reads YSLEER. The CDR3 is 12 residues long. TCRbeta library construction was performed incorporating unique molecular identifiers. One entry per CDR3 protein, called by TCRdb with MiXCR from the PCR reads. In the table there are hundreds of thousands of distinct CDR3 sequences, about 16% of which are singletons. As to this clonotype: Antigen specificity is unknown. One end of the junction is discordant with germline, which a read error may explain.

Sequences were derived from PBMCs, mostly from graft donor cells, sampled 360 days after TCRalphabeta/CD19-depleted stem cell transplant. The chain carries TRBV4-3 and TRBJ2-1, with D perhaps TRBD2 (5 bases). The sequence came from a male patient aged 2-15 years who had a stem cell transplant for acute lymphoblastic leukemia, so the T cells may come from the graft donor. In DNA, the CDR3 is TGCGCCAGCGGCCATCTAGCCGGAGAGCAGTTCTTC. It is translated as CASGHLAGEQFF.